These 3 T cell receptor beta chains came from one sample sequenced in a study of T cell responses to AZD1222 COVID-19 vaccine. TCRdb keeps only in-frame clones here, not all; method: immunoSEQ multiplex PCR. The table gives more than 110,000 clones; the top ten clones make up 2% to 2.5% of it. Sequenced: peripheral blood. These receptors originate from an adult in good health.

The chain employs TRBV5-1 and TRBJ1-4, with TRBD1 matching over 8 bases. Germline lookup yields CDR1 SGHRS and CDR2 YFSETQ. With V trimmed by 3 bases and J by 5 bases, 9 bases remained unmatched. The CDR3 contains 16 residues. The CDR3 bases are TGCGCCAGCAGCTGGGCCGGGACAGGTCAGAATGAAAAACTGTTTTTT. This gives the protein CASSWAGTGQNEKLFF. Full variable domain (missing parts from reference TRBV5-1 and TRBJ1-4): KAGVTQTPRYLIKTRGQQVTLSCSPISGHRSVSWYQQTPGQGLQFLFEYFSETQRNKGNFPGRFSGRQFSNSRSEMNVSTLELGDSALYLCASSWAGTGQNEKLFFGSGTQLSVL.

The CDR3 loop reads CASSFRDRADTQYF. The DNA of the CDR3 is TGTGCCAGCAGCTTCCGGGACAGGGCAGATACGCAGTATTTT. J is TRBJ2-3 and V is TRBV7-3; TRBD1 aligns across 9 bases. J lost 4 bases, V lost 3 bases, and 2 bases had no gene match. The CDR3 is made up of 14 amino acids. The germline V gene encodes CDR1 SGHTA and CDR2 FQGTGA.

The V call is TRBV28, the J call TRBJ2-7; 9 bases align to TRBD2. Germline values: CDR1 MDHEN, CDR2 SYDVKM. Unmatched junction bases numbered 6, after V lost 3 bases and J lost 0 bases. This CDR3 contains 16 residues. The CDR3 DNA reads as TGTGCCAGCAGTTTCCAGCTAGCGGGGCTCTCCTACGAGCAGTACTTC. It specifies CASSFQLAGLSYEQYF.